One and the same sample provided the 21 T cell receptor beta chains below, sequenced in a study of T cell responses to AZD1222 COVID-19 vaccine. The data were produced by immunoSEQ multiplex PCR, yet TCRdb's version contains in-frame clones alone and is incomplete. The sample yields 110,000 or so clones, over 75% seen once. The sample here was peripheral blood, taken on day 0 of MenACWY control vaccination. These receptors all come from an adult in good health.

The chain has TRBV5-1 and TRBJ2-2; D uncertain. V was shortened by 0 bases and J by 2 bases, with 8 bases between the two germline ends. This CDR3 spans 15 amino acids. The germline V gene encodes CDR1 SGHRS and CDR2 YFSETQ. The CDR3 nucleotides read TGCGCCAGCAGCTTGGGGACGGGCAACACCGGGGAGCTGTTTTTT. It yields the protein CASSLGTGNTGELFF.

This rearrangement joins TRBV7-9 to TRBJ1-5; 8 nucleotides match TRBD1. The junction had 12 bases not matched to a gene; V was cut back by 8 bases and J by 3 bases. Germline V gives CDR1 SEHNR, CDR2 FQNEAQ (reference sequence). The CDR3 runs 16 residues. Here the CDR3 DNA reads TGTGCCAGCCGCCCTATAGACAGGGGCGACAATCAGCCCCAGCATTTT. It encodes CASRPIDRGDNQPQHF.

This chain joins TRBV4-3 and TRBJ2-7, with TRBD1 matching over 9 bases. This CDR3 contains 16 residues. After removal of 6 bases from V and 1 base from J, the junction contained 10 bases not matched to a gene. Germline loops: CDR1 LGHNA, CDR2 YSLEER. The CDR3 DNA reads as TGCGCCAGCAGGGGAAGGGACAGGGCCCGATCCTACGAGCAGTACTTC. Amino acids: CASRGRDRARSYEQYF.

Only one count was recorded for this clone. The chain employs TRBV15 and TRBJ1-5; TRBD1 matches 7 bases. Unmatched junction bases numbered 5, after V lost 1 base and J lost 5 bases. Germline V gene lookup returns CDR1 LNHNV and CDR2 YYDKDF (reference sequence). The length of the CDR3 is 15 residues. CDR3: CATSRVGQQHQPQHF. DNA for the CDR3: TGTGCCACCAGCAGAGTGGGACAGCAGCATCAGCCCCAGCATTTT.

The chain employs TRBV29-1 and TRBJ2-3; D is possibly TRBD1 (5 bases). This CDR3 has 10 amino acids. Per the germline V gene, CDR1 is SQVTM and CDR2 is ANQGSEA. The V end was cut by 7 bases, the J end by 6 bases, with 8 bases between. This CDR3 is CSERQDTQYF. CDR3 nucleotide sequence: TGCAGCGAAAGACAGGATACGCAGTATTTT.

This clone showed up just once. This chain uses TRBV24-1 with TRBJ2-7; D perhaps matches TRBD2 (6 bases). The CDR3 runs 15 residues. CDR1 and CDR2 from the germline V gene are KGHDR and SFDVKD. Trimming shortened V by 3 bases and J by 6 bases, and 17 bases separated the two germline ends. CDR3 nucleotides: TGTGCCACCAGTGATCCAAACGGGGGTAGCCTCGAGCAGTACTTC. It yields the protein CATSDPNGGSLEQYF.

The chain joins TRBV19 to TRBJ2-1; TRBD2 aligns across 12 bases. Germline CDR1 and CDR2: LNHDA and SQIVND (reference sequence). The CDR3 contains 16 residues. V shed 7 bases and J 12 bases; nucleotides not matched to a gene: 16. The CDR3 region has the DNA TGTGCCAGTACCCCTAAGGGGACTAGCGGGCAGACGGGGCAGTTCTTC. Translation gives CASTPKGTSGQTGQFF.

This sequence joins TRBV12-3 or TRBV12-4 and TRBJ1-2, with D tentatively TRBD1 (5 bases). The CDR3 extends over 13 amino acids. V shed 6 bases and J shed 2 bases, with 10 bases lying between them. This CDR3 reads CASSTGPNYGYTF. CDR3 sequence (DNA): TGTGCCAGCAGCACGGGACCAAACTATGGCTACACCTTC.

The CDR3 nucleotides are TGTGCCAGCATAGGCGGAGGGTATAGCAATCAGCCCCAGCATTTT. Protein sequence: CASIGGGYSNQPQHF. The V call is TRBV28, the J call TRBJ1-5; D is undetermined. V was pared by 7 bases and J by 0 bases, with 13 bases between. CDR3 length: 15 residues. The germline V gene has CDR1 MDHEN and CDR2 SYDVKM.

This clone was seen more than once but under ten times. This chain links TRBV30 with TRBJ1-5; D gene ambiguous. Germline CDR1 GTSNPN, CDR2 SVGIG (reference sequence). Trimming took off 0 bases at V and 0 bases at J, with 6 bases between the two ends. This CDR3 is 14 amino acids long. CDR3 sequence: CAWSVGLSNQPQHF. Written as DNA, the CDR3 is TGTGCCTGGAGTGTGGGCCTTAGCAATCAGCCCCAGCATTTT.

V is TRBV29-1 and J is TRBJ2-2; a possible D gene is TRBD2 (5 bases). The CDR3 length is 15 residues. Trimming cost V 5 bases and J 6 bases, with 19 bases left between them. Germline CDR1 is SQVTM and CDR2 is ANQGSEA. DNA of the CDR3: TGCAGCGTTCTCCTTCCCCGGGGTGAACCCGGGGAGCTGTTTTTT. Residues: CSVLLPRGEPGELFF.

This clone was observed once. For the CDR3, the DNA is TGTGCCAGCAGCCCAGGACAGGGGTTGTATAGCAATCAGCCCCAGCATTTT. Translating it yields CASSPGQGLYSNQPQHF. The V and J genes are TRBV7-9 and TRBJ1-5; the match to TRBD1 covers 9 bases. V was pared by 5 bases and J by 0 bases, with 8 bases of the junction left unmatched. CDR1 is SEHNR, CDR2 FQNEAQ, per germline (reference sequence). The CDR3 is made up of 17 amino acids.

The V gene is TRBV12-3 or TRBV12-4, the J gene TRBJ2-3; D could derive from TRBD1 or TRBD2 (5 bases each). V shed 10 bases and J shed 4 bases, with 9 bases lying between them. This CDR3 is 11 amino acids long. CDR3 amino acids: CATGTADTQYF. DNA for the CDR3: TGTGCCACTGGGACCGCAGATACGCAGTATTTT.

The chain recombines TRBV19 with TRBJ1-5, with 9 nucleotides matching TRBD1. Trimming took 3 bases from V and 7 from J; bases not matched to a gene: 4. CDR1 is LNHDA and CDR2 is SQIVND in the germline V gene (reference sequence). This CDR3 has 14 residues. The CDR3: CASSMGQGQQPQHF. DNA of the CDR3: TGTGCCAGTAGTATGGGACAGGGCCAACAGCCCCAGCATTTT.

The chain uses TRBV7-8 and TRBJ1-1, with 8 bases lining up with TRBD1. Unmatched junction bases numbered 13, after V lost 5 bases and J lost 5 bases. The V gene's germline CDR1 is SGHVS and CDR2 FQNEAQ. The CDR3 sequence is 16 residues long. DNA for the CDR3: TGTGCCAGCAGCCCCCCAGGGGGCTGGAGGGGGACTGAAGCTTTCTTT. Its protein product is CASSPPGGWRGTEAFF.

The chain combines TRBV27 with TRBJ2-2; D is perhaps TRBD1 or TRBD2 (5 bases each). Germline V gives CDR1 MNHEY, CDR2 SMNVEV (reference sequence). This CDR3 contains 15 residues. Trimming took 6 bases from V and 4 from J, leaving 15 bases between them. The CDR3 bases are TGTGCCAGCAGGAAATTCCGGGACGGCACCGGGGAGCTGTTTTTT. It codes for CASRKFRDGTGELFF.

The chain employs TRBV6-5 and TRBJ1-4; D gene ambiguous. This CDR3 has 15 residues. The V gene lost 5 bases and the J gene lost 8 bases, with 18 bases spanning the gap. The germline V gene encodes CDR1 MNHEY and CDR2 SVGAGI. The CDR3, as DNA: TGTGCCAGCAGTCCAACCCTACTCCGGGCGGAAAAACTGTTTTTT. It specifies CASSPTLLRAEKLFF.

This clone was seen a handful of times. The chain has TRBV25-1 and TRBJ1-6, with D tentatively TRBD1 (6 bases). The ends were cut back, 6 bases at V and 7 bases at J, with 13 bases in the middle. CDR3 length: 14 residues. From germline, CDR1 is MGHDK and CDR2 SYGVNS. CDR3 sequence: CASRGAGLNSPLHF. CDR3 coding DNA: TGTGCCAGCAGGGGGGCAGGGCTGAATTCACCCCTCCACTTT. Filled out from reference TRBV25-1 and TRBJ1-6, the complete variable domain reads EADIYQTPRYLVIGTGKKITLECSQTMGHDKMYWYQQDPGMELHLIHYSYGVNSTEKGDLSSESTVSRIRTEHFPLTLESARPSHTSQYLCASRGAGLNSPLHFGNGTRLTVT.

The chain couples TRBV4-1 to TRBJ1-3; no definite D call. This CDR3 region has 14 residues. Germline V gene data show CDR1 as MGHRA and CDR2 as YSYEKL. Trimming took off 0 bases at V and 1 base at J, with 4 bases between the two ends. The CDR3 DNA reads as TGCGCCAGCAGCCAAGAGGGGTCTGGAAACACCATATATTTT. This gives the protein CASSQEGSGNTIYF.

The chain couples TRBV5-1 to TRBJ1-5; maybe TRBD1 (5 bases). Germline V gene sequence: CDR1 SGHRS, CDR2 YFSETQ. The CDR3 is 14 amino acids. Deletions cut 4 bases from V and 4 bases from J, with 12 bases between. The CDR3 is CASSPGQGNQPQHF. CDR3 nucleotide sequence: TGCGCCAGCAGCCCGGGGCAGGGAAATCAGCCCCAGCATTTT.

V and J are TRBV12-3 or TRBV12-4 and TRBJ2-2; 7 bases are a match to TRBD1. Germline trimming cut 6 bases from V and 7 bases from J; bases unmatched to any gene: 5. There are 13 residues in the CDR3. CDR3 sequence reads: CASRSGQFGELFF. In DNA form, the CDR3 reads TGTGCCAGCAGGTCGGGACAGTTCGGGGAGCTGTTTTTT.